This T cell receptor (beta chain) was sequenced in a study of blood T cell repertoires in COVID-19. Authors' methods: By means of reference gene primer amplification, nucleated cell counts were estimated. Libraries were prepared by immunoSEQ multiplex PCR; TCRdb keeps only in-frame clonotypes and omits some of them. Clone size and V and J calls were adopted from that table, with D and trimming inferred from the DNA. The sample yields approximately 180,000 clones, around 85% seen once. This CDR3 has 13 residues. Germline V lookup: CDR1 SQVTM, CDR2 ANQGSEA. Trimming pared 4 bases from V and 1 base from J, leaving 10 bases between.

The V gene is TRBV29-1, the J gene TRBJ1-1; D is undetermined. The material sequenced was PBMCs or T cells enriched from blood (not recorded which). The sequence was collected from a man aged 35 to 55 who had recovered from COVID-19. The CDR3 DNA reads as TGCAGCGTTGGACTCAGTAGGAACACTGAAGCTTTCTTT. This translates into CSVGLSRNTEAFF.